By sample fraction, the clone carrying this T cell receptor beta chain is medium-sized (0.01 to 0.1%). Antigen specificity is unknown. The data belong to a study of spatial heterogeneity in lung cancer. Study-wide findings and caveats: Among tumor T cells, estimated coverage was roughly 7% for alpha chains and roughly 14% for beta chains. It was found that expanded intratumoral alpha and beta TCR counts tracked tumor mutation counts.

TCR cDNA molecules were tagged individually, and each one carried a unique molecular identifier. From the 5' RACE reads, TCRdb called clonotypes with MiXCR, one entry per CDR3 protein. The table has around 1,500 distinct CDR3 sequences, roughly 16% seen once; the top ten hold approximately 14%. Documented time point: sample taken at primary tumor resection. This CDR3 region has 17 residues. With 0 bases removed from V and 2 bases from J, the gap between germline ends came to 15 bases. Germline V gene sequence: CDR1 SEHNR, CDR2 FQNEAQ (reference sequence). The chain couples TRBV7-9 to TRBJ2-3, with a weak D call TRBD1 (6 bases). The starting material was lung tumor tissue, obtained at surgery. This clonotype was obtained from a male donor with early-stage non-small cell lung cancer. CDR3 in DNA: TGTGCCAGCAGCTTAGCGATTGGGGGCCCTAACACAGATACGCAGTATTTT. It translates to CASSLAIGGPNTDTQYF.